Sequencing of this T cell receptor (beta chain) was carried out in a study of beta chain features in type 1 diabetes. Looking at the study overall: There were 107,917,701 sorted cells examined across all samples.

Populations isolated by sorting all had purity greater than 95%. Notes on this clone: Its antigen remains unidentified. A junction end diverges from the germline sequence, so it may reflect a read error.

Overall study findings and caveats: TCRB CDR3 length was moderately but significantly reduced in all four CD4+ subsets of Type 1 diabetes patients.

Expressed TCRB transcripts were sequenced after all isolated RNA was converted to cDNA. Some clones are missing from TCRdb's copy, which holds only in-frame ones; the method was immunoSEQ multiplex PCR. The sample has hundreds of thousands of clones, roughly 13% seen once. The CDR3 runs 14 residues. Germline V lookup: CDR1 MNHEY, CDR2 SMNVEV (reference sequence). The clonotype originates from a man between 18 and 35 years old in good health. The rearrangement joins TRBV27 to TRBJ2-4; 14 bases map to TRBD2. The source material was naive CD4+ T cells from blood. As DNA, the CDR3 is TGTGCCAGCAGTTTATTTGGGACTAGCGGGAGTAGGGACTTC. The encoded protein is CASSLFGTSGSRDF.